The rows below give T cell receptor beta chains drawn from one sample of a study of PD-1 blockade in classical Hodgkin lymphoma. Data came from immunoSEQ multiplex PCR; TCRdb stores just in-frame clones and leaves some out. Among almost 9,500 clones listed, around 90% were seen once. The sequenced sample consisted of CD8+ T cells from blood. These receptors came from a human donor with classical Hodgkin lymphoma. The CDR3 runs from the conserved cysteine through the conserved F or W. The D gene is left open where the match is weak. Only part of the rows carry a size: once, few, many, or a class if the clone is expanded.

D | J | V | size | CDR3 | DNA
. | TRBJ1-4 | TRBV29-1 | . | CSAAGEGNEKLFF | TGCAGCGCCGCAGGCGAGGGTAATGAAAAACTGTTTTTT
. | TRBJ1-1 | TRBV15 | . | CATSREVLGEVVAFF | TGTGCCACCAGCAGAGAGGTCCTCGGGGAGGTCGTGGCTTTCTTT
. | TRBJ2-6 | TRBV12-5 | . | CASGFWDISDVLTF | TGTGCTAGTGGTTTTTGGGACATTTCAGACGTCCTGACTTTC
. | TRBJ1-2 | TRBV14 | . | CASSQDSTIKDPYGYTF | TGTGCCAGCAGCCAAGATTCCACAATAAAGGATCCTTATGGCTACACCTTC
. | TRBJ1-6 | TRBV27 | few | CASSNGADSPLHF | TGTGCCAGCAGTAATGGGGCGGATTCACCCCTCCACTTT
. | TRBJ1-2 | TRBV6-4 | . | CASSRIAHGKTYGYTF | TGTGCCAGCAGTCGCATAGCACACGGAAAGACCTATGGCTACACCTTC
. | TRBJ2-3 | TRBV11-2 | . | CASSSRVGTQYF | TGTGCCAGCAGCTCCCGAGTTGGTACGCAGTATTTT
. | TRBJ1-2 | TRBV19 | . | CASQKGGYGYTF | TGTGCCAGCCAGAAGGGCGGCTATGGCTACACCTTC
. | TRBJ1-3 | TRBV6-5 | once | CASSYSINQLADTIYF | TGTGCCAGCAGTTACTCGATCAATCAATTGGCGGACACCATATATTTT
. | TRBJ1-5 | TRBV28 | . | CASSHENSNQPQHF | TGTGCCAGCAGTCACGAGAATAGCAATCAGCCCCAGCATTTT
TRBD2 | TRBJ2-1 | TRBV4-1 | . | CASSQEAGLGSSYNEQFF | TGCGCCAGCAGCCAAGAGGCGGGACTAGGGAGCTCCTACAATGAGCAGTTCTTC
. | TRBJ2-3 | TRBV5-8 | . | CASSLNSGSDTQYF | TGTGCCAGCAGCTTGAACTCGGGGTCAGATACGCAGTATTTT
. | TRBJ1-1 | TRBV28 | . | CASRGGESTEAFF | TGTGCCAGCAGGGGGGGGGAGAGCACTGAAGCTTTCTTT
TRBD1 | TRBJ2-5 | TRBV5-4 | once | CASSTGTGGAETQYF | TGTGCCAGCAGCACCGGGACAGGGGGTGCAGAGACCCAGTACTTC
. | TRBJ2-7 | TRBV28 | . | CASSLGRWGSSYEQYF | TGTGCCAGCAGTTTAGGGCGATGGGGCAGCTCCTACGAGCAGTACTTC
. | TRBJ1-2 | TRBV27 | . | CASSFIGQNYGYTF | TGTGCCAGCAGTTTTATAGGACAGAACTATGGCTACACCTTC
. | TRBJ1-2 | TRBV7-8 | . | CASSHRIQGRGNYGYTF | TGTGCCAGCAGCCATAGGATACAGGGACGGGGTAACTATGGCTACACCTTC
TRBD2 | TRBJ2-3 | TRBV10-3 | . | CAISDYGASGGTDTQYF | TGTGCCATCAGTGATTATGGGGCTAGCGGGGGCACAGATACGCAGTATTTT
TRBD2 | TRBJ2-2 | TRBV28 | . | CASSFGGRTTGELFF | TGTGCCAGCAGTTTCGGCGGGAGAACCACCGGGGAGCTGTTTTTT
. | TRBJ2-3 | TRBV2 | . | CASSAGGLSSTDTQYF | TGTGCCAGCAGTGCTGGGGGACTGTCCAGCACAGATACGCAGTATTTT
. | TRBJ2-7 | TRBV5-6 | . | CASSPWGAPPVYEQYF | TGTGCCAGCAGCCCCTGGGGGGCCCCCCCGGTCTACGAGCAGTACTTC
. | TRBJ2-2 | TRBV5-6 | . | CASSLAGLTGELFF | TGTGCCAGCAGCTTGGCGGGTCTCACCGGGGAGCTGTTTTTT
. | TRBJ1-1 | TRBV10-1 | . | CARLFEAFF | TGCGCCAGACTTTTTGAAGCTTTCTTT
. | TRBJ2-4 | TRBV7-9 | . | CASSLGRGVNIQYF | TGTGCCAGCAGCTTAGGAAGAGGCGTAAACATTCAGTACTTC
. | TRBJ1-1 | TRBV14 | . | CASSQDEGVNTEAFF | TGTGCCAGCAGCCAAGACGAGGGAGTGAACACTGAAGCTTTCTTT
TRBD2 | TRBJ2-7 | TRBV27 | . | CASSLFSGGRMNEQYF | TGTGCCAGCAGTTTATTCTCTGGCGGGAGGATGAACGAGCAGTACTTC
. | TRBJ2-1 | TRBV5-6 | . | CASSRGLNEQFF | TGTGCCAGCAGCAGGGGCCTCAATGAGCAGTTCTTC
. | TRBJ1-1 | TRBV5-5 | . | CASSLVPGNTEAFF | TGTGCCAGCAGCTTGGTACCCGGGAACACTGAAGCTTTCTTT
. | TRBJ2-1 | TRBV6-5 | . | CASSYPGEQFF | TGTGCCAGCAGTTACCCTGGTGAGCAGTTCTTC
. | TRBJ1-6 | TRBV6-4 | once | CASSPQGGYNSPLHF | TGTGCCAGCAGTCCGCAAGGGGGCTATAATTCACCCCTCCACTTT
. | TRBJ2-2 | TRBV29-1 | . | CSIIGPAGELFF | TGCAGCATCATAGGGCCGGCCGGGGAGCTGTTTTTT
. | TRBJ1-5 | TRBV2 | few | CASSVGGGAGNQPQHF | TGTGCCAGCAGTGTGGGCGGGGGCGCAGGCAATCAGCCCCAGCATTTT
. | TRBJ1-4 | TRBV25-1 | once | CASSSPLMVMGEKLFF | TGTGCCAGCAGCTCCCCATTAATGGTGATGGGTGAAAAACTGTTTTTT
TRBD2 | TRBJ2-1 | TRBV7-9 | . | CASSLVAGGTYNEQFF | TGTGCCAGCAGCTTAGTAGCGGGAGGGACCTACAATGAGCAGTTCTTC
. | TRBJ2-5 | TRBV2 | . | CASSGSPFEKTQYF | TGTGCCAGCAGTGGATCCCCCTTTGAGAAGACCCAGTACTTC
TRBD1 | TRBJ2-2 | TRBV11-2 | . | CASSLGTGRTGELFF | TGTGCCAGCAGCTTAGGGACAGGGAGGACCGGGGAGCTGTTTTTT
. | TRBJ2-7 | TRBV27 | . | CASSYFAGYEQYF | TGTGCCAGCAGTTATTTCGCGGGCTACGAGCAGTACTTC
TRBD1 | TRBJ1-2 | TRBV28 | . | CASSNHLRGPYGYTF | TGTGCCAGCAGTAATCATCTCAGGGGGCCCTATGGCTACACCTTC
TRBD1 | TRBJ1-1 | TRBV5-4 | . | CASSERTGPAFF | TGTGCCAGCAGCGAAAGGACAGGACCGGCTTTCTTT
. | TRBJ2-7 | TRBV11-2 | . | CASSLTVTHSYEQYF | TGTGCCAGCAGCTTGACAGTCACCCACTCCTACGAGCAGTACTTC
. | TRBJ2-1 | TRBV2 | . | CASSEPRPISPYNEQFF | TGTGCCAGCAGTGAACCCCGGCCCATCTCTCCCTACAATGAGCAGTTCTTC
. | TRBJ2-2 | TRBV7-9 | . | CASSLETGRGGELFF | TGTGCCAGCAGCTTAGAAACGGGGCGAGGCGGGGAGCTGTTTTTT
TRBD1 | TRBJ2-7 | TRBV4-3 | . | CASSQDSGTGANEQYF | TGCGCCAGCAGCCAAGATTCTGGGACAGGGGCGAACGAGCAGTACTTC
TRBD1 | TRBJ1-1 | TRBV9 | . | CASSPDRGDTEAFF | TGTGCCAGCAGCCCGGACAGGGGGGACACTGAAGCTTTCTTT
. | TRBJ1-3 | TRBV28 | . | CASGRSSGNTIYF | TGTGCCAGCGGGCGGAGCTCTGGAAACACCATATATTTT
TRBD1 | TRBJ2-2 | TRBV6-5 | . | CASSYLDRVYTGELFF | TGTGCCAGCAGTTACCTAGACAGGGTTTACACCGGGGAGCTGTTTTTT
. | TRBJ2-7 | TRBV4-3 | . | CASSQEEGGSYEQYF | TGCGCCAGCAGCCAAGAAGAGGGGGGCTCCTACGAGCAGTACTTC
TRBD2 | TRBJ2-1 | TRBV27 | once | CASSLEGSGVVGNEQFF | TGTGCCAGCAGTTTAGAGGGTAGCGGGGTCGTAGGCAATGAGCAGTTCTTC
. | TRBJ2-1 | TRBV19 | once | CASSKALGSYNEQFF | TGTGCCAGTAGTAAGGCTCTCGGGAGTTACAATGAGCAGTTCTTC